These 26 T cell receptor beta chains were all obtained from the same sample, sequenced in a study of somatic mutations in cytotoxic T cells in rheumatoid arthritis. Some clones are missing from TCRdb's copy, which holds only in-frame ones; the method was immunoSEQ multiplex PCR. The sample holds some 9,300 clones, about nine tenths seen once. The sample was CD8+ T cells sorted from blood. Every receptor here comes from a young woman with rheumatoid arthritis.

V and J are TRBV6-5 and TRBJ2-1, with a weak D call TRBD2 (6 bases). The CDR3 is made up of 16 amino acids. Germline-derived CDR1 and CDR2 are MNHEY and SVGAGI. V was trimmed by 0 bases and J by 2 bases, leaving 11 bases between them. The CDR3 loop is CASSYSRGTTYNEQFF. DNA of the CDR3: TGTGCCAGCAGTTACTCTCGCGGGACGACCTACAATGAGCAGTTCTTC.

The chain has TRBV9 and TRBJ1-1; D uncertain. The V gene lost 0 bases and the J gene lost 1 base, with 7 bases spanning the gap. CDR3 length equals 14 residues. CDR1 and CDR2 from the germline V gene are SGDLS and YYNGEE. The CDR3 protein is CASSVGHTNTEAFF. CDR3 nucleotides: TGTGCCAGCAGCGTAGGACACACGAACACTGAAGCTTTCTTT. The entire variable domain, with the rest obtained from reference TRBV9 and TRBJ1-1, is as follows: DSGVTQTPKHLITATGQRVTLRCSPRSGDLSVYWYQQSLDQGLQFLIQYYNGEERAKGNILERFSAQQFPDLHSELNLSSLELGDSALYFCASSVGHTNTEAFFGQGTRLTVV.

Only a few counts were recorded for this clone. Here the CDR3 reads CASSEGTGGSPLHF. The CDR3 bases are TGTGCCAGCAGTGAAGGGACAGGGGGTTCACCCCTCCACTTT. The rearrangement links TRBV6-1 to TRBJ1-6; 10 positions agree with TRBD1. CDR3 length: 14 amino acids. V gave up 1 base and J gave up 9 bases; unmatched junction bases: 0. Germline CDR1 is MNHNS and CDR2 is SASEGT.

The V call is TRBV6-5, the J call TRBJ1-4; D call uncertain. The CDR3 runs to 15 residues. V gave up 2 bases and J gave up 3 bases, with 10 bases separating them. Per the germline V gene, CDR1 is MNHEY and CDR2 is SVGAGI. The CDR3 is CASSYSGSPNEKLFF. The CDR3 DNA reads as TGTGCCAGCAGTTACAGCGGCAGCCCTAATGAAAAACTGTTTTTT.

The chain couples TRBV6-5 to TRBJ1-2, with D perhaps TRBD1 (6 bases). Trimming stripped 0 bases from V and 4 bases from J, with 9 bases between. Looked up from germline, CDR1 is MNHEY and CDR2 is SVGAGI. The CDR3 consists of 14 residues. The CDR3 loop reads CASSYSEGGYGYTF. DNA for the CDR3: TGTGCCAGCAGTTACTCGGAAGGGGGCTATGGCTACACCTTC.

The chain joins TRBV19 to TRBJ2-7, with 8 bases fitting TRBD2. The length of the CDR3 is 13 residues. Germline V lookup: CDR1 LNHDA, CDR2 SQIVND (reference sequence). Trimming took 7 bases from V and 3 from J; bases not matched to a gene: 5. CDR3 protein: CASNPGGGYEQYF. In DNA, the CDR3 is TGTGCCAGTAACCCGGGGGGGGGCTACGAGCAGTACTTC.

The CDR3: CASSVEIAGGTEAFF. CDR3 coding DNA: TGTGCCAGCAGCGTAGAGATTGCAGGGGGCACTGAAGCTTTCTTT. This chain uses TRBV9 with TRBJ1-1, with 7 bases aligning to TRBD1. CDR3 length equals 15 residues. Germline V lookup: CDR1 SGDLS, CDR2 YYNGEE. Losses at the gene ends were 0 bases for V and 4 bases for J; bases not matched to a gene: 6.

The chain joins TRBV12-5 to TRBJ1-2; 7 bases line up with TRBD1. Trimming took 2 bases from V and 8 from J; bases not matched to a gene: 8. Germline CDR1 and CDR2: LGHNT and FRNRAP. CDR3 length: 14 residues. The chain's CDR3 is CASGLFITGVGYTF. The CDR3, as DNA: TGTGCTAGTGGTTTGTTTATCACAGGGGTCGGCTACACCTTC.

The J gene is TRBJ2-7, the V gene TRBV7-2, with 10 bases matching TRBD2. The junction had 11 bases not matched to a gene; V was cut back by 5 bases and J by 4 bases. Per the germline V gene, CDR1 is SGHTA and CDR2 is FQGNSA. The CDR3 has 16 residues. The DNA for the CDR3 is TGTGCCAGCAGCATTTCTAGCGGGGGCCTCTCGTACGAGCAGTACTTC. Translation gives CASSISSGGLSYEQYF.

V gene TRBV6-5 combines with J gene TRBJ2-7; maybe TRBD2 (6 bases). Germline V gives CDR1 MNHEY, CDR2 SVGAGI. The V and J ends lost 5 bases and 4 bases respectively, with 12 bases between them. The CDR3 has 13 residues. CDR3 sequence: CASSTTTSYEQYF. The CDR3, as DNA: TGTGCCAGCAGTACTACGACTAGTTACGAGCAGTACTTC.

The genes are TRBV10-2 and TRBJ2-2, with 7 bases identical to TRBD1. J was trimmed by 4 bases and V by 4 bases; bases with no gene match: 12. The CDR3 runs to 17 residues. The V gene's germline CDR1 is WSHSY and CDR2 SAAADI. For the CDR3, the DNA is TGCGCCAGCAGTGGAGCAGGGGGATTGGGTGGCACCGGGGAGCTGTTTTTT. Translating it yields CASSGAGGLGGTGELFF.

This clone was picked up one time. The chain joins TRBV9 to TRBJ2-3, with TRBD2 identical over 8 bases. Looked up from germline, CDR1 is SGDLS and CDR2 is YYNGEE. J was trimmed by 1 base and V by 0 bases; bases with no gene match: 7. The length of the CDR3 is 17 residues. In DNA form, the CDR3 reads TGTGCCAGCAGCGTAGGGGAGACGGGGGGGGGCACAGATACGCAGTATTTT. Its translation is CASSVGETGGGTDTQYF.

This rearrangement joins TRBV28 to TRBJ1-2, with 8 bases fitting TRBD1. This CDR3 has 14 residues. From germline, CDR1 is MDHEN and CDR2 SYDVKM. After removal of 1 base from V and 5 bases from J, the junction contained 3 bases not matched to a gene. The chain's CDR3 is CASSLSYRGYGYTF. The CDR3 coding sequence is TGTGCCAGCAGTTTATCGTACAGGGGGTATGGCTACACCTTC.

V usage is TRBV7-9 and J usage is TRBJ2-3; D gene uncertain. CDR1 is SEHNR, CDR2 FQNEAQ, per germline (reference sequence). V gave up 4 bases and J gave up 0 bases, with 11 bases separating them. The CDR3 length is 15 residues. The CDR3: CASSSIELSTDTQYF. CDR3 sequence (DNA): TGTGCCAGCAGCTCAATCGAGCTTAGCACAGATACGCAGTATTTT.

This clone has a single count. The chain links TRBV5-6 to TRBJ2-1; TRBD1 aligns across 9 bases. Looked up from germline, CDR1 is SGHDT and CDR2 is YYEEEE. The CDR3 has 15 residues. V lost 0 bases and J lost 3; bases outside the gene matches: 1. In DNA form, the CDR3 reads TGTGCCAGCAGCTTGGTGGGACAGGGCTACAATGAGCAGTTCTTC. Encoded protein: CASSLVGQGYNEQFF.

The V and J genes are TRBV27 and TRBJ2-3, with D hard to call. V lost 6 bases, J lost 5 bases, and 9 bases lay in between. Germline-derived CDR1 and CDR2 are MNHEY and SMNVEV (reference sequence). The CDR3 is 12 amino acids. The CDR3 bases are TGTGCCAGCAGCTTACTCGGAGATACGCAGTATTTT. Translation gives CASSLLGDTQYF.

This sequence joins TRBV7-9 and TRBJ1-4, with TRBD1 matching 9 bases. J lost 5 bases, V lost 4 bases, and 5 bases had no gene match. This CDR3 region has 15 residues. Germline-derived CDR1 and CDR2 are SEHNR and FQNEAQ (reference sequence). As DNA, the CDR3 is TGTGCCAGCAGCTCAACAGGGGGCCTCAATGAAAAACTGTTTTTT. It specifies CASSSTGGLNEKLFF.

The chain joins TRBV5-4 to TRBJ1-1; 7 bases are shared with TRBD1. This CDR3 spans 13 amino acids. Germline CDR1 is SGHNT and CDR2 is YYREEE (reference sequence). V was pared by 4 bases and J by 7 bases, with 7 bases of the junction left unmatched. This CDR3 reads CASSPTGKSEAFF. The CDR3 DNA sequence: TGTGCCAGCAGCCCGACAGGGAAGAGTGAAGCTTTCTTT. Full variable domain (rest looked up from reference TRBV5-4 and TRBJ1-1): ETGVTQSPTHLIKTRGQQVTLRCSSQSGHNTVSWYQQALGQGPQFIFQYYREEENGRGNFPPRFSGLQFPNYSSELNVNALELDDSALYLCASSPTGKSEAFFGQGTRLTVV.

This clone has a single count. The chain joins TRBV6-1 to TRBJ2-7, with D possibly matching TRBD2 (6 bases). Trimming pared 1 base from V and 3 bases from J, leaving 19 bases between. Per the germline V gene, CDR1 is MNHNS and CDR2 is SASEGT. CDR3 size: 17 residues. CDR3 coding DNA: TGTGCCAGCAGTGAAGTTAGGATAGCGGTTATAAACTACGAGCAGTACTTC. Translation: CASSEVRIAVINYEQYF.

The rearrangement uses TRBV6-6 and TRBJ2-7; a possible D gene is TRBD1 (5 bases). Germline loops: CDR1 MNHNY, CDR2 SVGAGI (reference sequence). V was clipped by 5 bases and J by 3 bases, with 17 bases between them. This CDR3 region has 15 residues. In nucleotides, the CDR3 is TGTGCCAGCAGTGTACTCCTAAGCGACAGCTACGAGCAGTACTTC. This sequence encodes CASSVLLSDSYEQYF.

The chain couples TRBV28 to TRBJ1-1, with TRBD1 matching 7 bases. The V segment lost 5 bases and the J segment 6 bases; nucleotides outside the gene matches: 3. The CDR3 is made up of 12 amino acids. CDR1 MDHEN and CDR2 SYDVKM come from the germline V gene. Written as DNA, the CDR3 is TGTGCCAGCAGTCTGCAGGGGGCTGAAGCTTTCTTT. Translating gives CASSLQGAEAFF.

The chain links TRBV10-3 to TRBJ1-5; D possibly corresponds to TRBD1 (6 bases). The CDR3 loop spans 16 amino acids. CDR1 is ENHRY and CDR2 is SYGVKD in the germline V gene. Trimming cost V 2 bases and J 6 bases, with 17 bases left between them. In nucleotides, the CDR3 is TGTGCCATCAGTGAGAGCATGTCGCAGGGGACTCAGCCCCAGCATTTT. Translated, it gives CAISESMSQGTQPQHF.

The rearrangement uses TRBV9 and TRBJ2-1; D is unresolved. This CDR3 spans 15 amino acids. CDR1 and CDR2 from the germline V gene are SGDLS and YYNGEE. Trimming took off 0 bases at V and 4 bases at J, with 11 bases between the two ends. CDR3 DNA: TGTGCCAGCAGCGTAGGTATAAACAAATACAATGAGCAGTTCTTC. Protein: CASSVGINKYNEQFF.

CDR3 loop: CASSSTGTASHEQYF. The CDR3 coding sequence is TGTGCCAGCAGTTCTACAGGGACGGCTTCCCACGAGCAGTACTTC. The J gene is TRBJ2-7, the V gene TRBV7-3; D perhaps matches TRBD1 (6 bases). The CDR3 is made up of 15 amino acids. CDR1 is SGHTA, CDR2 FQGTGA, per germline. Trimming cost V 6 bases and J 5 bases, with 20 bases left between them.

The chain carries TRBV4-3 and TRBJ2-7, with TRBD1 identical over 7 bases. Germline CDR1 and CDR2: LGHNA and YSLEER. The CDR3 is made up of 16 amino acids. The V segment lost 0 bases and the J segment 0 bases; nucleotides outside the gene matches: 5. The CDR3 DNA sequence: TGCGCCAGCAGCCAAGATAGGACAGGATACTCCTACGAGCAGTACTTC. Protein product: CASSQDRTGYSYEQYF.

This chain joins TRBV4-1 and TRBJ2-7; the D gene is possibly TRBD2 (6 bases). This CDR3 comprises 15 residues. V was clipped by 1 base and J by 2 bases, with 12 bases between them. CDR1 is MGHRA, CDR2 YSYEKL, per germline. CDR3 region: CASSQVGRIAYEQYF. In DNA, the CDR3 is TGCGCCAGCAGCCAAGTAGGGAGGATTGCCTACGAGCAGTACTTC.